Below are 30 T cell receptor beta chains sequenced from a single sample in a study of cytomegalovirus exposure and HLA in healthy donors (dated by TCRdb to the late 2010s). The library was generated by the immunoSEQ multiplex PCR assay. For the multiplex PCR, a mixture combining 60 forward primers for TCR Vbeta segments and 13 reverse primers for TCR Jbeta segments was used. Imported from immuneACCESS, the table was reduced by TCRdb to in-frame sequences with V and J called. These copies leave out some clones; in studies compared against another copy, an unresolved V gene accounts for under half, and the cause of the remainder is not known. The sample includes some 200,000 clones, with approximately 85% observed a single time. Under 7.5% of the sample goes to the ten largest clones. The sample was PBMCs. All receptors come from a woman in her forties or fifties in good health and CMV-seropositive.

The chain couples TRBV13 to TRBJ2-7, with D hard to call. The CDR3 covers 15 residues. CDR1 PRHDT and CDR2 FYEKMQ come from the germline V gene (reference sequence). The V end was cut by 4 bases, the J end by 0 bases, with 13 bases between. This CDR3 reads CASSSNSPSSYEQYF. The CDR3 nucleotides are TGTGCCAGCAGCTCCAACAGTCCCTCCTCCTACGAGCAGTACTTC.

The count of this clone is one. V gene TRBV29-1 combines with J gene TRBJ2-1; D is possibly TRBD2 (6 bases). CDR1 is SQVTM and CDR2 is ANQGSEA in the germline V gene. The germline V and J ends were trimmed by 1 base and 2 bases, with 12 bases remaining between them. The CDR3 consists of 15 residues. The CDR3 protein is CSVEVGSGAYNEQFF. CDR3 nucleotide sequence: TGCAGCGTTGAAGTAGGTAGCGGAGCCTACAATGAGCAGTTCTTC.

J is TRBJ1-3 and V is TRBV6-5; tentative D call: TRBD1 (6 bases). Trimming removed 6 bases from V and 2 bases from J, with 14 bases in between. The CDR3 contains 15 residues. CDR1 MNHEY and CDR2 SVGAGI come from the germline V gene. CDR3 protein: CASRDRTNTGNTIYF. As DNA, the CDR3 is TGTGCCAGCAGGGACAGAACTAACACTGGAAACACCATATATTTT.

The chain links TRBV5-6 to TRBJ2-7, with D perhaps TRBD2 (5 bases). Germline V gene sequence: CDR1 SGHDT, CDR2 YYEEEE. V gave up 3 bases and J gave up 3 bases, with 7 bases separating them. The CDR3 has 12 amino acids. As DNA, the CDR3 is TGTGCCAGCAGCTCGGGGAGCTACGAGCAGTACTTC. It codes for CASSSGSYEQYF. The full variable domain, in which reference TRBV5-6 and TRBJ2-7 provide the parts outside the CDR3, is DAGVTQSPTHLIKTRGQQVTLRCSPKSGHDTVSWYQQALGQGPQFIFQYYEEEERQRGNFPDRFSGHQFPNYSSELNVNALLLGDSALYLCASSSGSYEQYFGPGTRLTVT.

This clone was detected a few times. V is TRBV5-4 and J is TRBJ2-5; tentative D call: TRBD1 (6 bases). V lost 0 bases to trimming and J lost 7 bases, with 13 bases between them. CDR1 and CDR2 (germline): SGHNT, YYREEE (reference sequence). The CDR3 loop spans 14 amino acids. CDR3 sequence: CASSLVQGSGTQYF. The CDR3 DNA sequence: TGTGCCAGCAGCTTGGTTCAGGGGTCAGGGACCCAGTACTTC.

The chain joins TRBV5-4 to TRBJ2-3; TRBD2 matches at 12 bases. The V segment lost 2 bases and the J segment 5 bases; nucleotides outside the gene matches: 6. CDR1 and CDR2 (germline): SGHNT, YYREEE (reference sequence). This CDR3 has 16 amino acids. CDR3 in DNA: TGTGCCAGCAGCTTTCTAGCGGGAGGGCTTGGAGATACGCAGTATTTT. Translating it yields CASSFLAGGLGDTQYF.

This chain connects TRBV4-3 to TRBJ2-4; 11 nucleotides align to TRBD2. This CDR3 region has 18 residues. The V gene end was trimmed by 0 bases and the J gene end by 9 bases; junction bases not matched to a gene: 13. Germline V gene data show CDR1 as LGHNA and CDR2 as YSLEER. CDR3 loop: CASSQDSDSGGARGIQYF. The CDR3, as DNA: TGCGCCAGCAGCCAAGATAGTGATAGCGGGGGGGCCCGCGGCATTCAGTACTTC.

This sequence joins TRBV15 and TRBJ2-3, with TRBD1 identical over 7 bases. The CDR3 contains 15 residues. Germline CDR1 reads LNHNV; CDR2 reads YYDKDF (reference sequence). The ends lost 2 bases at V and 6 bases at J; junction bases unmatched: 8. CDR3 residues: CATSRQDRRSDTQYF. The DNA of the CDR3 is TGTGCCACCAGCAGACAGGACAGGCGTTCGGATACGCAGTATTTT.

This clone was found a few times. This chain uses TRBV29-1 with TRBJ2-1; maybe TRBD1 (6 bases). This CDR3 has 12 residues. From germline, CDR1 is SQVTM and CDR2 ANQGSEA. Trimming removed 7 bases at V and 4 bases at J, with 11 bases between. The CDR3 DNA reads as TGCAGCGCCTGGGACATATACAATGAGCAGTTCTTC. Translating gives CSAWDIYNEQFF.

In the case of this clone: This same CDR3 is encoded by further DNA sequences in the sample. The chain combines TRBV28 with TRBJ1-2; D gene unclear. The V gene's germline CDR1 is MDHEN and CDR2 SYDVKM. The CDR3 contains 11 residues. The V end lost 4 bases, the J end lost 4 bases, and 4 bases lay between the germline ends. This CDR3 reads CASSSGYGYTF. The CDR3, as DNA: TGTGCCAGCAGTTCGGGCTATGGCTACACCTTC.

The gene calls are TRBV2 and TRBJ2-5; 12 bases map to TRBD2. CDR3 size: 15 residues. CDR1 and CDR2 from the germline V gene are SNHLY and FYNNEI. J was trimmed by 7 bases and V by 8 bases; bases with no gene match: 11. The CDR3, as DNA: TGTGCCAGCGGTCGGGGAGGACTAGCGGGGCTGACCCAGTACTTC. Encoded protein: CASGRGGLAGLTQYF.

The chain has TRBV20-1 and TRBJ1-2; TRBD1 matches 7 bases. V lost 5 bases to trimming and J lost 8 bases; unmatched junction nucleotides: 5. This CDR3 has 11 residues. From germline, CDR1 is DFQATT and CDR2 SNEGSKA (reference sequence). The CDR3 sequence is CSAARGNGYTF. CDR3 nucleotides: TGCAGTGCTGCCAGGGGGAACGGCTACACCTTC.

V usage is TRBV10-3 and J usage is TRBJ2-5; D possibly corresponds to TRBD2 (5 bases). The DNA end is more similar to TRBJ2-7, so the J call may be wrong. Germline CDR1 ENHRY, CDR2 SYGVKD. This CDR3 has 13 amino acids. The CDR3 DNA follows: TGTGCCATCAGTAGCGGCCTCTCCTACGAGCAGTACTTC. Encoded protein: CAISSGLSYEQYF.

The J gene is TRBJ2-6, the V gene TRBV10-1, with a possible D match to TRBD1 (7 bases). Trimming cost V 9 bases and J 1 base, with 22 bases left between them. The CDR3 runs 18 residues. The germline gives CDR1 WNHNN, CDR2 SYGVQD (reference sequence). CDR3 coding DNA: TGCGCCAGTGGGGGGTTTTGGACAGGTGCTTCTGGGGCCAACGTCCTGACTTTC. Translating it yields CASGGFWTGASGANVLTF.

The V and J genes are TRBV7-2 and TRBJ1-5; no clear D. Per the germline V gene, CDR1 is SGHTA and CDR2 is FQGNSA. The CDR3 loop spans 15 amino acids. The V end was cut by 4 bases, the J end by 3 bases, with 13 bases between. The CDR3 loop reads CASSSRRGDNQPQHF. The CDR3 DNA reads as TGTGCCAGCAGCTCTCGACGAGGTGACAATCAGCCCCAGCATTTT.

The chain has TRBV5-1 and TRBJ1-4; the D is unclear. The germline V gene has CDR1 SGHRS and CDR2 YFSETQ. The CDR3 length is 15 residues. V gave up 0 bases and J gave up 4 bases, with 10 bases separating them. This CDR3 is CASSLVGSGNEKLFF. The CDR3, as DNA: TGCGCCAGCAGCTTGGTCGGGTCTGGTAATGAAAAACTGTTTTTT.

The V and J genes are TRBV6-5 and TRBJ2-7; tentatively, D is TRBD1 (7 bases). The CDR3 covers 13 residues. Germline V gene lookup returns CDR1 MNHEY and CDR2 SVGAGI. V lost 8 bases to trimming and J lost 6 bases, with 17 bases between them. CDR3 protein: CASVARGDSEQYF. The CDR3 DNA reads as TGTGCCAGCGTGGCCAGGGGGGATTCCGAGCAGTACTTC.

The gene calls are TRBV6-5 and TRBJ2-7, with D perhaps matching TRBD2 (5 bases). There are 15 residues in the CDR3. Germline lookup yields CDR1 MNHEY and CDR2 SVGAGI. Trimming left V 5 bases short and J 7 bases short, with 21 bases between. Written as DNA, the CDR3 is TGTGCCAGCAGTAGGGTCGGAGAGACTACGAAGGAGCAGTACTTC. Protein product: CASSRVGETTKEQYF.

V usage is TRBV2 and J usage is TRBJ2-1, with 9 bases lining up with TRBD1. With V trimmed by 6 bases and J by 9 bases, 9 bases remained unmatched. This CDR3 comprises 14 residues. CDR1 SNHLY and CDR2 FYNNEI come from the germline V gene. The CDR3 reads CASRAGQGFGEQFF. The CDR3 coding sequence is TGTGCCAGCAGGGCGGGACAGGGTTTTGGTGAGCAGTTCTTC.

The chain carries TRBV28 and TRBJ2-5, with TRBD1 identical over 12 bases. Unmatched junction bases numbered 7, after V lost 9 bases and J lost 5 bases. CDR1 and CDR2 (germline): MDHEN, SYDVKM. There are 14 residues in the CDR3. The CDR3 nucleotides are TGTGCCAGGTTGGGACAGGGGGCATGGGAGACCCAGTACTTC. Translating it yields CARLGQGAWETQYF. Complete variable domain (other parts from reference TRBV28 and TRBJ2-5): DVKVTQSSRYLVKRTGEKVFLECVQDMDHENMFWYRQDPGLGLRLIYFSYDVKMKEKGDIPEGYSVSREKKERFSLILESASTNQTSMYLCARLGQGAWETQYFGPGTRLLVL.

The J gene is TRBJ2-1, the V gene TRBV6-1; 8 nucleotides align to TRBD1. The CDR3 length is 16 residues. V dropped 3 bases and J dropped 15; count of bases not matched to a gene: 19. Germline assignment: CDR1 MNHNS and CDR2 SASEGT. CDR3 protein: CASSDPRQGRNPGPFF. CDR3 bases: TGTGCCAGCAGTGATCCTCGACAGGGGCGTAACCCCGGGCCGTTCTTC.

The DNA for the CDR3 is TGTGCCAGCAGTTTCCTACTAGCGGGAGGCAACTACGAGCAGTACTTC. This codes for CASSFLLAGGNYEQYF. The chain employs TRBV28 and TRBJ2-7; 12 bases line up with TRBD2. The junction had 6 bases not matched to a gene; V was cut back by 3 bases and J by 3 bases. CDR1 and CDR2 (germline): MDHEN, SYDVKM. The CDR3 is 16 amino acids.

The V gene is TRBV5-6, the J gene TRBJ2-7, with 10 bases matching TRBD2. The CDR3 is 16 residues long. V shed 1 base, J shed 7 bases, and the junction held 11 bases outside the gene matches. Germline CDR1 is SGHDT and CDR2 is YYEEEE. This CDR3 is CASSLFNSGRAHEQYF. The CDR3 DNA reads TGTGCCAGCAGCTTGTTTAACAGCGGGAGGGCTCATGAGCAGTACTTC. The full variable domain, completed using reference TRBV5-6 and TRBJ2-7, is DAGVTQSPTHLIKTRGQQVTLRCSPKSGHDTVSWYQQALGQGPQFIFQYYEEEERQRGNFPDRFSGHQFPNYSSELNVNALLLGDSALYLCASSLFNSGRAHEQYFGPGTRLTVT.

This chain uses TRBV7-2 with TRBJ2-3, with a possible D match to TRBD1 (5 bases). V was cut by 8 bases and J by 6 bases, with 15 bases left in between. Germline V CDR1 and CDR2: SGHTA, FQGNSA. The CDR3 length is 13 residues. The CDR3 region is CASRAQVSDTQYF. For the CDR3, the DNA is TGTGCCAGCCGTGCACAGGTTTCGGATACGCAGTATTTT.

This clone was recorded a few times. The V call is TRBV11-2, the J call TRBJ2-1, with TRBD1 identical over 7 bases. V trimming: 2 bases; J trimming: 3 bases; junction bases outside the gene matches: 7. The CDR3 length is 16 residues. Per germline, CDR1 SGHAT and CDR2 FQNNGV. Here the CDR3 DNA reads TGTGCCAGCAGCTTAAGGGCGGCAGGGGGCTACAATGAGCAGTTCTTC. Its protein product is CASSLRAAGGYNEQFF.

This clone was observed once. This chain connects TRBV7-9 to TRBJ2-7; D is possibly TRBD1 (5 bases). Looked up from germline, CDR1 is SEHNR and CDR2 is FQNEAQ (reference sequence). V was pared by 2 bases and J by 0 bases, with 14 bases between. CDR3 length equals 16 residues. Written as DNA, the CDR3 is TGTGCCAGCAGCTTAAGGGGCGGCAAAAGCTCCTACGAGCAGTACTTC. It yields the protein CASSLRGGKSSYEQYF.

The CDR3 bases are TGTGCCAGCAGCAAGTTTCCAGGGGGCGTCCCGTACGAGCAGTACTTC. Translated: CASSKFPGGVPYEQYF. The rearrangement joins TRBV9 to TRBJ2-7; 8 bases agree with TRBD1. The CDR3 loop spans 16 amino acids. Trimming took 4 bases from V and 4 from J; bases not matched to a gene: 13. The V gene's germline CDR1 is SGDLS and CDR2 YYNGEE. Complete variable domain (other parts from reference TRBV9 and TRBJ2-7): DSGVTQTPKHLITATGQRVTLRCSPRSGDLSVYWYQQSLDQGLQFLIQYYNGEERAKGNILERFSAQQFPDLHSELNLSSLELGDSALYFCASSKFPGGVPYEQYFGPGTRLTVT.

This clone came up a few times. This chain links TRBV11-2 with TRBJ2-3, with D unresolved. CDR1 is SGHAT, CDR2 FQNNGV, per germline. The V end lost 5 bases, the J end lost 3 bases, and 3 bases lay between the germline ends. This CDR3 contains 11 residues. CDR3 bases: TGTGCCAGCAGCCCAACAGATACGCAGTATTTT. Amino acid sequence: CASSPTDTQYF.

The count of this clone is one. DNA for the CDR3: TGTGCCAGCAGTGGGGGGGGGAGAGCTGGCAATCAGCCCCAGCATTTT. Protein sequence: CASSGGGRAGNQPQHF. The V and J genes are TRBV2 and TRBJ1-5; a weak D match, TRBD1 (5 bases). There are 16 residues in the CDR3. V was cut by 4 bases and J by 2 bases, with 15 bases left in between. In germline, CDR1 is SNHLY, CDR2 FYNNEI.

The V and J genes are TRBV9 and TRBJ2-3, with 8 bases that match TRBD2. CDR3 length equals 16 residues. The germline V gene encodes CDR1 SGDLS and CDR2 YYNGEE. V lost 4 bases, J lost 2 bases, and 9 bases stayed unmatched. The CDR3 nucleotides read TGTGCCAGCAGCCCGTCCGGGACTAGGGACACAGATACGCAGTATTTT. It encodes CASSPSGTRDTDTQYF.